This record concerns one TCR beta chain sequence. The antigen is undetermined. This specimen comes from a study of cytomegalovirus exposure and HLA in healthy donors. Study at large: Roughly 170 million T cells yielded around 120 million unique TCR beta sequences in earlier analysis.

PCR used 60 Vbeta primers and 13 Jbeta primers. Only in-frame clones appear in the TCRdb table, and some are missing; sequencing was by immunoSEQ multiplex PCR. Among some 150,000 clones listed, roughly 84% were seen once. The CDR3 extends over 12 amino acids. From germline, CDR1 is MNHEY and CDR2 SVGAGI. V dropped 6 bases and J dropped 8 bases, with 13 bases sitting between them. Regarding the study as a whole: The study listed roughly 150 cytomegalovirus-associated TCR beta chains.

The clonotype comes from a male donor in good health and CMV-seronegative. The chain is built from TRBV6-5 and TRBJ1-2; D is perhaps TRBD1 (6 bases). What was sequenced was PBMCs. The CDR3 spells CASRTGTDGYTF. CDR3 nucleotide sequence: TGTGCCAGCAGGACAGGCACTGACGGCTACACCTTC.